This TCR beta chain was identified during a study of human T cells and chemical hapten exposure. Across the whole study: Recorded diagnoses among the mostly female patients were alopecia areata, totalis or universalis. General observations from the study: PT1 expanded TCR numbers rose with patch test score. The study found expanded TCRs formed significantly more large CDR3 similarity clusters than controls. Counts of TCRs above 1 in 1000 frequency stayed unchanged with DPC sensitization.

Germline V gene lookup returns CDR1 GTSNPN and CDR2 SVGIG (reference sequence). The CDR3 contains 13 residues. With V trimmed by 5 bases and J by 5 bases, 3 bases remained unmatched. The sample's time point: patch test 2, 6 weeks after DPC sensitization. Documented treatment: therapeutic diphenylcyclopropenone sensitization with weekly scalp DPC. One entry per CDR3 protein results from TCRdb running MiXCR on the RACE reads. The data show 95,000 or so distinct CDR3 sequences, 11% seen once. This clonotype appeared many times. Its antigen is currently unknown. This material consisted of whole blood, taken in connection with sensitization to the hapten diphenylcyclopropenone (DPC). The gene calls are TRBV30 and TRBJ1-4; the match to TRBD1 covers 9 bases. The clonotype originates from a woman between 35 and 50 years old with alopecia areata. Some clones in this sample may be carry-over from other donors' samples. The CDR3: CAWVQGANEKLFF. The DNA for the CDR3 is TGTGCCTGGGTACAGGGGGCGAATGAAAAACTGTTTTTT.